This paragraph covers one T cell receptor beta chain sequence. Its antigen is undetermined. Using immunoSEQ multiplex PCR, the repertoire was profiled, and TCRdb retains in-frame clones only, with some absent. The profile shows about 97,000 clones, about 90% of them singletons. This entry comes from a study of T cell responses to AZD1222 COVID-19 vaccine. General study points: The CD4 TCRs associated with vaccination extended across spike and predominated at 160-218 and 743-854. Among those given AZD1222, only 6 or 7 were seropositive at baseline. Increased Spike-specific TCR breadth and depth were observed after two AZD1222 doses. It should be noted that donors were predominantly white British and more often female, and clonal diversity was possibly underestimated.

The CDR3 is made up of 14 amino acids. The starting material was peripheral blood, obtained 28 days after the second AZD1222 dose. This chain uses TRBV21-1 with TRBJ2-7. TRBV21-1 is an annotated pseudogene. The TCR sequence derives from an adult who received the AZD1222 COVID-19 vaccine. The CDR3 protein is CASSKAQHSYEQYF. In DNA, the CDR3 is TGTGCCAGCAGCAAAGCGCAGCACTCCTACGAGCAGTACTTC.